This TCR beta chain was recovered during a study of T cell repertoires in cytomegalovirus infection. Study-level background: Public TCR beta signatures indicated both CMV infection and matching HLA type.

In TCRdb, the reads were re-called with MiXCR into one record per CDR3 protein. The table lists more than 500,000 distinct CDR3 sequences, approximately 15% of them singletons. This clonotype was found many times. Its antigen is as yet unknown. General study findings and limits: Across the ex vivo response, the dominant clonotypes were HLA-C-restricted CMV-specific TCR beta clonotypes. CMV carriers with the relevant HLA were identified by cumulative public TCR beta family frequency.

The sequenced sample was CD8+ T cells from PBMCs. The receptor comes from a human donor in good health (CMV status not recorded). Some clones in this sample may be carry-over from other donors' samples.

CDR3 in DNA: TGCGCCAGCAGCCAACTCGAAGGTTACACTGAAGCTTTCTTT. It codes for CASSQLEGYTEAFF. J is TRBJ1-1 and V is TRBV4-1; D ambiguous. Between the trimmed V and J ends, which lost 2 bases and 3 bases, there was a span of 10 bases. This CDR3 has 14 amino acids. Germline CDR1 reads MGHRA; CDR2 reads YSYEKL.